One and the same sample provided the 19 T cell receptor beta chains below, sequenced in a study of cytomegalovirus exposure and HLA in healthy donors. It was with 60 Vbeta and 13 Jbeta primers that the PCR ran. The table came from immunoSEQ multiplex PCR; TCRdb's copy has only in-frame clones and leaves some out. The top ten hold almost 8% of the sample, which has 200,000 to 250,000 clones, around 81% seen once. The sequencing sample was made of PBMCs. All receptors derive from a woman aged 60-70 years in good health and CMV-seropositive.

As for this clone: Germline is not matched at one junction end, which may reflect a read error. V is TRBV2 and J is TRBJ2-7; maybe TRBD1 (6 bases). The CDR3 is made up of 14 amino acids. Germline CDR1 reads SNHLY; CDR2 reads FYNNEI. This chain's CDR3 is CASTEQGPSYEQYF. DNA for the CDR3: TGTGCCAGCACTGAACAGGGTCCGTCCTACGAGCAGTACTTC.

The rearrangement joins TRBV6-5 to TRBJ1-2; D not resolved. Germline-derived CDR1 and CDR2 are MNHEY and SVGAGI. The CDR3 has 14 amino acids. V was cut by 5 bases and J by 7 bases, with 17 bases left in between. This chain's CDR3 is CASSATDGGVGYTF. CDR3 DNA sequence: TGTGCCAGCAGTGCGACCGACGGCGGCGTTGGCTACACCTTC.

This clone has a single count. The chain is built from TRBV7-9 and TRBJ1-2; a possible D gene is TRBD1 (5 bases). With 5 bases removed from V and 1 base from J, the gap between germline ends came to 11 bases. Germline CDR1 SEHNR, CDR2 FQNEAQ (reference sequence). This CDR3 spans 14 amino acids. The CDR3 bases are TGTGCCAGCAGCCCGGACATCTTTAACTATGGCTACACCTTC. As protein: CASSPDIFNYGYTF.

The chain links TRBV28 to TRBJ1-4, with a possible D match to TRBD1 (5 bases). There are 15 residues in the CDR3. Germline-derived CDR1 and CDR2 are MDHEN and SYDVKM. Trimming removed 4 bases at V and 5 bases at J, with 14 bases between. Here the CDR3 DNA reads TGTGCCAGCAGTTCCCAGCAGGGATGGAATGAAAAACTGTTTTTT. Protein sequence: CASSSQQGWNEKLFF.

This rearrangement joins TRBV11-2 to TRBJ1-1; TRBD1 matches at 11 bases. This CDR3 comprises 15 residues. Germline CDR1 is SGHAT and CDR2 is FQNNGV. J lost 10 bases, V lost 4 bases, and 11 bases had no gene match. The DNA of the CDR3 is TGTGCCAGCAGCTCAGGGGACAGGGGGAAATATGGAGCTTTCTTT. This codes for CASSSGDRGKYGAFF.

V and J are TRBV11-2 and TRBJ2-5, with D maybe TRBD2 (5 bases). V was pared by 2 bases and J by 5 bases, with 12 bases between. CDR3 size: 14 residues. Germline values: CDR1 SGHAT, CDR2 FQNNGV. The CDR3 sequence is CASSLTDLRETQYF. DNA of the CDR3: TGTGCCAGCAGCTTAACGGACTTAAGGGAGACCCAGTACTTC.

The chain couples TRBV28 to TRBJ1-1, with 7 bases identical to TRBD1. The CDR3 consists of 13 residues. Looked up from germline, CDR1 is MDHEN and CDR2 is SYDVKM. V lost 4 bases, J lost 11 bases, and 10 bases stayed unmatched. CDR3 loop: CASSSLEGAGAFF. CDR3 nucleotide sequence: TGTGCCAGCAGTTCCCTCGAGGGGGCAGGGGCTTTCTTT.

The chain has TRBV6-5 and TRBJ1-5; TRBD1 is a possible D gene (5 bases). Trimming took 0 bases from V and 4 from J, leaving 10 bases between them. This CDR3 comprises 15 residues. CDR1 is MNHEY and CDR2 is SVGAGI in the germline V gene. The CDR3 sequence: CASSYSGRVNQPQHF. CDR3 nucleotides: TGTGCCAGCAGTTACTCGGGCAGGGTTAATCAGCCCCAGCATTTT.

The chain joins TRBV5-1 to TRBJ2-1; D may be TRBD2 (5 bases). Germline lookup yields CDR1 SGHRS and CDR2 YFSETQ. CDR3 length: 17 residues. With 0 bases removed from V and 9 bases from J, the gap between germline ends came to 22 bases. CDR3 sequence: CASSLAGGGRGPSEQFF. The DNA for the CDR3 is TGCGCCAGCAGCTTGGCAGGCGGTGGGAGAGGCCCCTCTGAGCAGTTCTTC. The full variable domain, rest sourced from reference TRBV5-1 and TRBJ2-1, is KAGVTQTPRYLIKTRGQQVTLSCSPISGHRSVSWYQQTPGQGLQFLFEYFSETQRNKGNFPGRFSGRQFSNSRSEMNVSTLELGDSALYLCASSLAGGGRGPSEQFFGPGTRLTVL.

V usage is TRBV30 and J usage is TRBJ2-5; tentatively, D is TRBD1 (5 bases). The germline V and J ends were trimmed by 3 bases and 8 bases, with 13 bases remaining between them. The CDR3 is 12 residues long. In germline, CDR1 is GTSNPN, CDR2 SVGIG (reference sequence). In nucleotides, the CDR3 is TGTGCCTGGAGGTCCCAGGGCTTAACCCAGTACTTC. Its translation is CAWRSQGLTQYF.

This clone was counted a single time. V is TRBV10-3 and J is TRBJ1-1, with 7 bases fitting TRBD1. J gave up 0 bases and V 6 bases, and 4 bases lay outside the gene matches. Germline lookup yields CDR1 ENHRY and CDR2 SYGVKD. The CDR3 loop spans 14 amino acids. CDR3 in amino acids: CAIRAGQMNTEAFF. The CDR3 DNA reads TGTGCCATCAGGGCGGGACAGATGAACACTGAAGCTTTCTTT.

V is TRBV21-1 and J is TRBJ2-5; the table's D call, TRBD2, has no DNA check behind it. TRBV21-1 is labeled a pseudogene. The CDR3 loop spans 13 amino acids. CDR3 residues: CAIWTARRRTQYF. Here the CDR3 DNA reads TGTGCCATTTGGACTGCCCGCAGGCGGACCCAGTACTTC.

This clone was seen a few times. The J gene is TRBJ1-2, the V gene TRBV25-1; D not resolved. The CDR3 covers 14 residues. Between the trimmed V and J ends, which lost 5 bases and 6 bases, there was a span of 16 bases. CDR1 and CDR2 from the germline V gene are MGHDK and SYGVNS. CDR3 nucleotide sequence: TGTGCCAGCAGTCCAGTAGGGAGGGTGGATGGCTACACCTTC. Its translation: CASSPVGRVDGYTF.

This rearrangement joins TRBV5-6 to TRBJ2-1, with 11 bases that match TRBD2. Germline V lookup: CDR1 SGHDT, CDR2 YYEEEE. The J segment lost 8 bases and the V segment lost 4 bases, leaving 11 bases of the junction unmatched. The CDR3 runs 16 residues. CDR3: CASSQPSSGRFDEQFF. CDR3 nucleotide sequence: TGTGCCAGCAGCCAACCCTCTAGCGGGAGGTTCGATGAGCAGTTCTTC.

The V gene is TRBV7-6, the J gene TRBJ1-2; 8 positions agree with TRBD1. Germline V lookup: CDR1 SGHVS, CDR2 FNYEAQ. With V trimmed by 1 base and J by 4 bases, 5 bases remained unmatched. The CDR3 loop spans 15 amino acids. The CDR3 is CASSLGITGGYGYTF. Here the CDR3 DNA reads TGTGCCAGCAGCTTAGGGATAACAGGGGGCTATGGCTACACCTTC.

The rearrangement uses TRBV2 and TRBJ1-4; TRBD1 might be the D (6 bases). The CDR3 covers 15 residues. Trimming left V 9 bases short and J 3 bases short, with 17 bases between. The germline V gene encodes CDR1 SNHLY and CDR2 FYNNEI. The CDR3: CASQGHYSANEKLFF. As DNA, the CDR3 is TGTGCCAGTCAGGGGCACTACTCGGCTAATGAAAAACTGTTTTTT.

The chain has TRBV4-1 and TRBJ2-7, with D uncertain. The CDR3 length is 14 residues. Germline values: CDR1 MGHRA, CDR2 YSYEKL. V shed 1 base and J shed 2 bases, with 9 bases lying between them. CDR3 region: CASSQGRQTYEQYF. As DNA, the CDR3 is TGCGCCAGCAGCCAAGGGCGGCAGACCTACGAGCAGTACTTC.

This clone appeared a single time. This chain links TRBV2 with TRBJ2-1, with 10 nucleotides matching TRBD1. The CDR3 spans 15 residues. The V gene end was trimmed by 6 bases and the J gene end by 4 bases; junction bases not matched to a gene: 6. Germline CDR1 SNHLY, CDR2 FYNNEI. CDR3 nucleotides: TGTGCCAGCAGATTGGGACAGGGGATATACAATGAGCAGTTCTTC. Its protein is CASRLGQGIYNEQFF.

The chain employs TRBV9 and TRBJ1-4, with D hard to call. The CDR3 length is 16 residues. In germline, CDR1 is SGDLS, CDR2 YYNGEE. Trimming took 0 bases from V and 1 from J, leaving 10 bases between them. CDR3 sequence: CASSVALAETNEKLFF. CDR3 nucleotide sequence: TGTGCCAGCAGCGTAGCTTTAGCGGAAACTAATGAAAAACTGTTTTTT.